The subject of this entry is one T cell receptor (beta chain). The target of this receptor is not known. Base qualities were left out, and no much larger clone turns up one base away. This was a case-control study nested in a cohort of healthcare workers in London, UK, who had nasopharyngeal swab PCR tests and blood samples taken every week. Healthcare workers were enrolled in the week of the UK lockdown, from 23 to 31 March 2020, and were followed every week for up to roughly 16 weeks. The library relied on 5' RACE. Sequenced using a NextSeq 500. The TCR library protocol attached unique molecular identifiers to individual cDNA molecules to correct for sequencing error and PCR bias. TCR alpha and beta chains were both sequenced, and the abundances of alpha and beta sequences in each sample were closely correlated with each other. The paper's processing steps were these. Decombinator V4 was used to perform V gene, J gene and CDR3 annotation of TCR sequences. TCRs were defined as expanded if a significant change between any two time points was detected under a Poisson model with p below 0.0001. TCR abundances were normalised to the total number of TCRs sequenced per sample and were expressed as counts per million. MAIT TCRs were defined by TRAV1-2 paired with TRAJ12, TRAJ20 or TRAJ33, and iNKT TCRs by TRAV10 paired with TRAJ18. A search of VDJdb, accessed on 1 November 2021, was run for TCRs annotated to CMV, EBV and SARS-CoV-2, with TCRs annotated for multiple antigens excluded. TCRdb redid the processing of the public reads, applying fastp at Q25 and MiXCR, and retained in-frame beta chains. Here each entry gathers all rows of one CDR3 protein and keeps the most common genes and DNA. The V and J calls were not made by the authors but by TCRdb's processing. Within this sample are about 90,000 distinct CDR3 sequences, with about an eighth of them counted one time only. About 4.4% of the sample is taken by the ten largest.

The record originates from a study of early T cells in non-severe SARS-CoV-2 infection (dated by TCRdb to 2020 to 2023). Turning to the overall study: Because TCR sequencing relied on bulk RNA taken from unsorted whole blood, pairing of alpha and beta chains was not possible.

The CDR3 holds 14 amino acids from the cysteine to the phenylalanine. Left in the record is the CDR3 DNA by itself, 42 bases read in frame from the first base. A distance of 8 bases separates the germline ends of V and J, which lose 0 bases and 2 bases respectively. Sequences DFQATT (CDR1) and SNEGSKA (CDR2) are obtained from the germline V gene (reference sequence). The full study reports these points: VDJdb matching was skewed toward anti-spike CD8 responses, so virus-specific expansions were likely underestimated and private and CD4 specificities were missed.

Here the chain combines TRBV20-1 and TRBJ1-5; confidence is insufficient to name the D gene. The receptor was derived from an adult who was a healthcare worker with PCR-confirmed SARS-CoV-2 infection or an uninfected control (not recorded which). The specimen was whole blood, collected at baseline. Read as DNA, the sequence is TGCAGTGCTAGAGATTACGGGGGCAATCAGCCCCAGCATTTT. Translated, it reads CSARDYGGNQPQHF.